This T cell receptor (beta chain) was identified in a study of T cell repertoires in ileal Crohn's disease (dated by TCRdb to the late 2010s). Background on the whole study: The median duration of disease was about 7.3 years, and at the time of surgery approximately 34% of patients were active smokers. All patients had surgery for a complication: stricturing disease in roughly 60% and penetrating disease in about 40%. Roughly half of the patients were given postoperative therapy, with fewer than 12 receiving thiopurines and about 19 receiving anti-TNF agents. Biopsies taken from the proximal margin of the surgical specimen made up the MI samples. For commercial TCRB immunosequencing, around 500 nanograms of biopsy DNA were submitted for each sample. A prospective multicentre cohort supplied the 50 or so Crohn's disease patients whose TCR repertoires were analysed. Running in parallel with the study was a multicentre cohort set up to find predictors of early endoscopic recurrence following ileocolonic resection. A Rutgeerts score above i0 was used to define endoscopic postoperative recurrence. A total of around 170 mucosal samples from roughly 50 patients were sequenced, collected from several sites on the surgical specimen as well as at postoperative endoscopy.

The CDR3 spans 15 residues, from the cysteine through the phenylalanine. Only the CDR3 portion is preserved as DNA: 45 bases, with reading frame beginning at the first base. CDR1 is given as SGHRS and CDR2 as YFSETQ, both from the germline V gene. Trimming leaves V shorter by 2 bases and J shorter by 3 bases, with the junction holding 7 bases beyond the gene matches. The time point label for this specimen denotes: proximal margin of the surgical specimen (macroscopically non-inflamed). Eligible patients were adults with ileal or ileocolonic Crohn's disease who had an indication for ileocolonic resection. Whole ileal mucosal biopsies were stored frozen at -80°C before DNA extraction. Genomic DNA was extracted from frozen whole biopsies using a TRizol-based method and was quantified with a NanoDrop 2000 spectrophotometer. The library was built by means of the immunoSEQ multiplex PCR assay. CDR3 regions were amplified from genomic DNA by Adaptive Biotechnology using a two-step, amplification bias-controlled multiplex PCR. The first PCR used primers for every V and J gene segment; the second PCR added barcodes and Illumina adapters. CDR3 libraries were sequenced using an Illumina instrument. The published analysis was carried out like this. The analysis used both the pipelines supplied by the vendor and custom analysis of the raw data in R/Bioconductor with R version 3.3.0. Clonality, which ranges from 0 to 1, was calculated as the inverse of the normalised Shannon entropy across all productive clones. The repertoire share taken up by the top 100 clones defined high-frequency clones, and only clones that passed a 95% confidence test were kept. Repertoire diversity was measured with the Simpson index, and overlap between samples was measured with the Morisita-Horn index. What TCRdb holds here is the immuneACCESS table cut down to in-frame rearrangements. Part of the clones is not present; checked against another copy, under half of the missing clones reflect an unresolved V gene, and the others are unexplained. Clonal size and the V and J genes are those of that table, whereas D and trimming came from the DNA. Across this sample there are about 7,200 clones, with 60% to 80% seen only once. Approximately 28% of the sample lies in the top ten.

General study outcomes and caveats: A significantly higher proportion of clonal expansions was observed in active smokers at surgery than in non-smokers (about 25% vs 20%, p=0.02). Compared with CD4 T cells, sorted CD8 T cells contained more high-frequency clones, which suggests that the mucosal expansions were mostly CD8. Higher percentages of high-frequency clones at the time of surgery were linked to endoscopic recurrence, and every patient with clonality above 26.8% (18/57) had recurrence. Mucosal CD4 and CD8 T cells were sorted and sequenced only in a subgroup of patients, the size of which was not stated.

As regards this clone: This clone's antigen is unknown. Per-nucleotide qualities are absent, and no much larger clonotype sits a single base away.

What was sequenced was ileal tissue. The sequence derives from an adult with Crohn's disease. This sequence uses TRBV5-1 and TRBJ2-7; 8 bases in the middle match TRBD1. The DNA reads as follows: TGCGCCAGCAGCTTTCTGTGGACAGGGAACTACGAGCAGTACTTC. Its protein reads: CASSFLWTGNYEQYF.